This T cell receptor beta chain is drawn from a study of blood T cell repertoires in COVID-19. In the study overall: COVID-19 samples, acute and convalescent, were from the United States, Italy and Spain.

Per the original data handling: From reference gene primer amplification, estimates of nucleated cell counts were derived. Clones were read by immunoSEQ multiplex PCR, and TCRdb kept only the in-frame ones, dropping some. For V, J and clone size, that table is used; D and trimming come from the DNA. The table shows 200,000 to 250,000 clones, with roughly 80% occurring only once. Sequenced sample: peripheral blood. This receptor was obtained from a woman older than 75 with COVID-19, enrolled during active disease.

Here the CDR3 DNA reads TGTGCCAGCACCCCCGGGCCAATACTAGCGGGAGGGGGCGAGCAGTACTTC. Translated: CASTPGPILAGGGEQYF. The chain employs TRBV3-1 (or the pseudogene TRBV3-2) and TRBJ2-7; 13 bases match TRBD2. Germline V lookup: CDR1 LGHDT, CDR2 YNNKEL (reference sequence). The V and J ends lost 7 bases and 6 bases, in that order; junction bases with no gene match: 15. This CDR3 is 17 amino acids long.